These 18 T cell receptor beta chains share one sample of origin, sequenced in a study of T-cell memory formation after mild COVID-19 (dated by TCRdb to 2020 to 2022). Preparation of the library involved 5' RACE. TCRdb records Illumina NovaSeq 6000 as the sequencer. TCRdb ran its own pipeline on the public reads, namely fastp trimming at Q25 and MiXCR clone calling, and kept in-frame beta chains. Entries that share a CDR3 protein sequence are merged under the most common genes and DNA. The sample table records 550,000 to 600,000 distinct CDR3 sequences; about 22% of these occur just once. Of the sample, approximately 8% falls within the top ten clones. Material for sequencing was PBMCs or a T cell subset sorted from them (not recorded which). The receptor set was obtained from an adult woman who had mild COVID-19 (a few samples of this study predate the infection). The sample titles of this study are shuffled in the database, so cell type and time point are left out; the donor was told from shared clones.

The rearrangement joins TRBV11-2 to TRBJ1-1; TRBD1 aligns across 8 bases. Trimming took 5 bases from V and 5 from J; bases not matched to a gene: 10. Germline CDR1 and CDR2: SGHAT and FQNNGV. This CDR3 is 15 amino acids long. The CDR3 DNA reads as TGTGCCAGCAGCCGTTACGACAGGGGTGGGACTGAAGCTTTCTTT. Its protein is CASSRYDRGGTEAFF. Complete variable domain (other parts from reference TRBV11-2 and TRBJ1-1): EAGVAQSPRYKIIEKRQSVAFWCNPISGHATLYWYQQILGQGPKLLIQFQNNGVVDDSQLPKDRFSAERLKGVDSTLKIQPAKLEDSAVYLCASSRYDRGGTEAFFGQGTRLTVV.

This clonotype was found a few times. This chain joins TRBV6-1 and TRBJ1-2; D not resolved. Trimming took 4 bases from V and 5 from J, leaving 23 bases between them. Germline assignment: CDR1 MNHNS and CDR2 SASEGT. CDR3 length: 17 amino acids. The CDR3 reads CASSVPNPEAGVYGYTF. CDR3 DNA sequence: TGTGCCAGCAGTGTACCCAATCCTGAGGCTGGGGTTTATGGCTACACCTTC.

This clonotype has at least ten counts. The CDR3 spells CASSLTGTGGSYNEQFF. The CDR3 DNA sequence: TGTGCCAGCAGCTTAACCGGGACAGGGGGCTCCTACAATGAGCAGTTCTTC. The rearrangement uses TRBV7-3 and TRBJ2-1; 11 nucleotides line up with TRBD1. This CDR3 is built from 17 residues. Losses at the gene ends were 0 bases for V and 0 bases for J; bases not matched to a gene: 1. CDR1 and CDR2 (germline): SGHTA, FQGTGA.

The chain employs TRBV20-1 and TRBJ1-1; TRBD1 is a possible D gene (6 bases). V was cut by 0 bases and J by 4 bases, with 18 bases left in between. The CDR3 sequence is 16 residues long. In germline, CDR1 is DFQATT, CDR2 SNEGSKA (reference sequence). Here the CDR3 DNA reads TGCAGTGCTAGAGATTTGGTAGGGGGAGGTGGCACTGAAGCTTTCTTT. This translates into CSARDLVGGGGTEAFF.

The V gene is TRBV6-2 or TRBV6-3, the J gene TRBJ2-1, with 10 bases that match TRBD1. Germline CDR1 and CDR2: MNHEY and SVGEGT. CDR3 size: 16 residues. V shed 8 bases and J 8 bases; nucleotides not matched to a gene: 15. CDR3 in DNA: TGTGCCAGCGGCGTCCGGACAGGGGGGTTATTCGATGAGCAGTTCTTC. Its protein product is CASGVRTGGLFDEQFF.

This clonotype turned up a few times. V usage is TRBV7-9 and J usage is TRBJ2-7; D possibly corresponds to TRBD1 (9 bases). V shed 2 bases and J shed 3 bases, with 20 bases lying between them. The CDR3 has 17 amino acids. Germline V CDR1 and CDR2: SEHNR, FQNEAQ (reference sequence). CDR3 in amino acids: CASSLLPDRGLVYEQYF. Written as DNA, the CDR3 is TGTGCCAGCAGCTTATTACCGGACAGGGGACTAGTCTACGAGCAGTACTTC.

The chain couples TRBV5-1 to TRBJ2-7, with TRBD1 identical over 11 bases. V lost 1 base, J lost 6 bases, and 9 bases stayed unmatched. CDR1 is SGHRS, CDR2 YFSETQ, per germline. The CDR3 has 16 amino acids. The chain's CDR3 is CASSLWTGQGVGEQYF. CDR3 bases: TGCGCCAGCAGCTTGTGGACGGGACAGGGGGTTGGCGAGCAGTACTTC.

This clonotype has just a few counts. The CDR3 is CASSLRDGLYEQYF. The DNA of the CDR3 is TGCGCCAGCAGCCTTAGAGACGGTCTCTACGAGCAGTACTTC. This rearrangement joins TRBV5-1 to TRBJ2-7; D is undetermined. V shed 4 bases and J shed 3 bases, with 14 bases lying between them. The CDR3 has 14 residues. CDR1 and CDR2 (germline): SGHRS, YFSETQ.

The V and J genes are TRBV5-1 and TRBJ2-3, with 8 bases that match TRBD1. Germline V CDR1 and CDR2: SGHRS, YFSETQ. With V trimmed by 5 bases and J by 4 bases, 6 bases remained unmatched. The CDR3 sequence is 14 residues long. The CDR3 reads CASSRETGADTQYF. The DNA for the CDR3 is TGCGCCAGCAGTCGTGAGACAGGGGCAGATACGCAGTATTTT.

This clonotype came up a few times. The chain couples TRBV30 to TRBJ1-1; tentative D call: TRBD1 (5 bases). This CDR3 comprises 16 residues. V was cut by 5 bases and J by 0 bases, with 19 bases left in between. Germline V gives CDR1 GTSNPN, CDR2 SVGIG (reference sequence). The CDR3 bases are TGTGCCTGGTCCCTCGGGGGAATCGTCTTGAACACTGAAGCTTTCTTT. This encodes CAWSLGGIVLNTEAFF.

CDR3 nucleotide sequence: TGTGCCACCAGCAGAGGGCCGGTAGTATGGGGCTACACCTTC. Residues: CATSRGPVVWGYTF. The chain carries TRBV15 and TRBJ1-2; D unresolved. This CDR3 has 14 amino acids. V lost 1 base and J lost 8, with 14 bases in between. Germline V gene lookup returns CDR1 LNHNV and CDR2 YYDKDF (reference sequence).

The chain employs TRBV3-1 and TRBJ2-5, with D perhaps TRBD2 (6 bases). V lost 1 base, J lost 4 bases, and 10 bases lay in between. This CDR3 is built from 14 residues. The germline CDR1 and CDR2 sequences are LGHDT and YNNKEL (reference sequence). CDR3 sequence: CASSQGGGVETQYF. The CDR3 DNA follows: TGTGCCAGCAGCCAAGGAGGAGGGGTAGAGACCCAGTACTTC.

The chain has TRBV19 and TRBJ2-7, with 8 bases lining up with TRBD2. The CDR3 consists of 13 residues. Trimming cost V 7 bases and J 7 bases; bases outside gene matches: 9. Germline assignment: CDR1 LNHDA and CDR2 SQIVND (reference sequence). CDR3: CASTTSAKSEQYF. The CDR3 bases are TGTGCCAGTACGACTAGCGCAAAATCGGAGCAGTACTTC.

This clonotype has a handful of counts. This chain connects TRBV7-9 to TRBJ1-1; TRBD1 is a possible D gene (6 bases). From germline, CDR1 is SEHNR and CDR2 FQNEAQ (reference sequence). V was pared by 3 bases and J by 4 bases, with 15 bases between. The CDR3 consists of 15 residues. CDR3 in DNA: TGTGCCAGCAGCTTTCCGGGGGCGGAAGGCACTGAAGCTTTCTTT. Its protein product is CASSFPGAEGTEAFF.

The chain has TRBV7-9 and TRBJ2-1; D is perhaps TRBD1 (6 bases). Per germline, CDR1 SEHNR and CDR2 FQNEAQ (reference sequence). This CDR3 contains 12 residues. V lost 5 bases and J lost 9, with 11 bases in between. CDR3 nucleotide sequence: TGTGCCAGCAGCACAAACAGGGTTGAGCAGTTCTTC. This encodes CASSTNRVEQFF.

V is TRBV2 and J is TRBJ2-2; no firm D call. V shed 6 bases and J shed 1 base, with 9 bases lying between them. The CDR3 totals 14 residues. Germline V gene data show CDR1 as SNHLY and CDR2 as FYNNEI. The CDR3 region has the DNA TGTGCCAGCAGGACACGACGGAACACCGGGGAGCTGTTTTTT. This gives the protein CASRTRRNTGELFF.

The rearrangement links TRBV7-9 to TRBJ2-3; TRBD2 might be the D (5 bases). The CDR3 spans 17 residues. V gave up 1 base and J gave up 2 bases, with 16 bases separating them. Germline V gene sequence: CDR1 SEHNR, CDR2 FQNEAQ (reference sequence). The CDR3 DNA reads as TGTGCCAGCAGCTTAGGATCGGGTCGGCGGGCCACAGATACGCAGTATTTT. It codes for CASSLGSGRRATDTQYF.

The genes are TRBV7-6 and TRBJ2-3; 7 nucleotides match TRBD2. Germline V gives CDR1 SGHVS, CDR2 FNYEAQ. The length of the CDR3 is 14 residues. V lost 5 bases and J lost 5; bases outside the gene matches: 7. DNA of the CDR3: TGTGCCAGCAGCCTATACGAGCGGGGAGATACGCAGTATTTT. This sequence encodes CASSLYERGDTQYF.